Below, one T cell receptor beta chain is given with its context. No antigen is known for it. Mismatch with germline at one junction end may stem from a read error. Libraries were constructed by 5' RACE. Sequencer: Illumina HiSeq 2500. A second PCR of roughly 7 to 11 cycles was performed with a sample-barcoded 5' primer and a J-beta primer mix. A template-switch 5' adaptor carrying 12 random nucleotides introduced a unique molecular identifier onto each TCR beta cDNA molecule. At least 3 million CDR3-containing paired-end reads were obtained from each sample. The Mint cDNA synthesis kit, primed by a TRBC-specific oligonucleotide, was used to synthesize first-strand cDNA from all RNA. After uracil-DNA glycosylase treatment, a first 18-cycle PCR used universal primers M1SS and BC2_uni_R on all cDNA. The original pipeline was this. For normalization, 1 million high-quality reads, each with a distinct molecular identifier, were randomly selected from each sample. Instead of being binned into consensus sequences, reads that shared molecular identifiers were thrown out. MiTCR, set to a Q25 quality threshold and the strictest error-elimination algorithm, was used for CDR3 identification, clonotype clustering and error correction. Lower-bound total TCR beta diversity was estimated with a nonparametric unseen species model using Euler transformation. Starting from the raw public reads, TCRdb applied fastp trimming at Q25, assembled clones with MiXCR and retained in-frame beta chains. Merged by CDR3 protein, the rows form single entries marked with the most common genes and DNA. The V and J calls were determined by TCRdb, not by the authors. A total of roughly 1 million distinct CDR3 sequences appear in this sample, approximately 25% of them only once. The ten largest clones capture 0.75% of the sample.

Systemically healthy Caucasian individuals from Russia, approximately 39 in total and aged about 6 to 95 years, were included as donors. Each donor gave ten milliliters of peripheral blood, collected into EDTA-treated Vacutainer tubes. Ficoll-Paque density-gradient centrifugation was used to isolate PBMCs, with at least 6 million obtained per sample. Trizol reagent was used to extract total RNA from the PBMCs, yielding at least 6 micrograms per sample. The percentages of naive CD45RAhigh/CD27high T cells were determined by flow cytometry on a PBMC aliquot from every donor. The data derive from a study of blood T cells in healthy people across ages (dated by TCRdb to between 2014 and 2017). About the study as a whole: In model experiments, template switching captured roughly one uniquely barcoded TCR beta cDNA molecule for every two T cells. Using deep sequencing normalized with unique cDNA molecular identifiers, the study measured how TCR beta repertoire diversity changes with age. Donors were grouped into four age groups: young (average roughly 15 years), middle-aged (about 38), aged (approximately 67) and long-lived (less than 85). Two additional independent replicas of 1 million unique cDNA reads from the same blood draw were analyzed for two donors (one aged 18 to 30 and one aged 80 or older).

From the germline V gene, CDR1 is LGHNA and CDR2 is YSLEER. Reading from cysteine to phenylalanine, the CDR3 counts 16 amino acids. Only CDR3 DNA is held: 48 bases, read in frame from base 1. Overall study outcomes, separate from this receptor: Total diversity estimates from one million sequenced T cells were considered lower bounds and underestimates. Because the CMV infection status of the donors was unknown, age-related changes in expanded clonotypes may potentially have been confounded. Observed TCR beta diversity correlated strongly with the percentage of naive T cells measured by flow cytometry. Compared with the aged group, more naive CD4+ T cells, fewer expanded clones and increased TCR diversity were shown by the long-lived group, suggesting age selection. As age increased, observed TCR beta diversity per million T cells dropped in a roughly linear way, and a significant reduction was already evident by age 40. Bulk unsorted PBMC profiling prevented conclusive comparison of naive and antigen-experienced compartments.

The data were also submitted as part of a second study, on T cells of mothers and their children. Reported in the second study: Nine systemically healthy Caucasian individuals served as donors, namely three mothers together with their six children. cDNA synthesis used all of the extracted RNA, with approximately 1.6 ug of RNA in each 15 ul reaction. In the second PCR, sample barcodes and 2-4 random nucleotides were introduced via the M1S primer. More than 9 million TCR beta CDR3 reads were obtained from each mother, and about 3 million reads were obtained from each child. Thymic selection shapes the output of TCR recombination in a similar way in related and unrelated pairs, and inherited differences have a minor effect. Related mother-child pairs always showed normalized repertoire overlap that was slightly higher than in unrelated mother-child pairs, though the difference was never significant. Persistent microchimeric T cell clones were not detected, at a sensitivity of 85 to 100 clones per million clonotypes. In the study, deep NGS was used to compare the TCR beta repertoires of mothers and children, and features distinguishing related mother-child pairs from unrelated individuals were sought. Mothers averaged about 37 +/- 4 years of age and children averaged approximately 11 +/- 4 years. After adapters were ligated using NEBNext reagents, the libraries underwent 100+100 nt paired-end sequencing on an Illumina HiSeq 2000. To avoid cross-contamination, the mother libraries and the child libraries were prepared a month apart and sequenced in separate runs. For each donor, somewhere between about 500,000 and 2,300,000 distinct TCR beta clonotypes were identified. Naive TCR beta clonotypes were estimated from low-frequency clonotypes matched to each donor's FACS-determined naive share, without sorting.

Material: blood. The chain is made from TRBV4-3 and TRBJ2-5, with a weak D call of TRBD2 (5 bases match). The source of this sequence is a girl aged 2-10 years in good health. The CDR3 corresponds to CASSQDIARGQEAQYF. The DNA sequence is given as TGCGCCAGCAGCCAAGATATCGCCCGCGGGCAAGAGGCCCAGTACTTC.